These 7 T cell receptor beta chains share one sample of origin, sequenced in a study of blood T cell repertoires in COVID-19. Produced via immunoSEQ multiplex PCR; TCRdb's table is partial and in-frame only. This sample has 100,000 or so clones, with 81% found just once. Input material: peripheral blood. The receptor source for this set is a man older than 75 with acute or convalescent COVID-19.

The chain carries TRBV10-3 and TRBJ2-3; 8 bases fit TRBD1. The V gene's germline CDR1 is ENHRY and CDR2 SYGVKD. The CDR3 spans 13 residues. V shed 7 bases and J 5 bases; nucleotides not matched to a gene: 5. The CDR3 sequence is CAIMDREIDTQYF. CDR3 sequence (DNA): TGTGCCATCATGGACAGGGAGATAGATACGCAGTATTTT.

The rearrangement joins TRBV19 to TRBJ1-5; weak D call: TRBD1 (5 bases). The V gene lost 8 bases and the J gene lost 6 bases, with 14 bases spanning the gap. This CDR3 region has 13 residues. Germline V gene lookup returns CDR1 LNHDA and CDR2 SQIVND (reference sequence). CDR3 in amino acids: CASCLRDFQPQHF. The DNA of the CDR3 is TGTGCCAGTTGTTTAAGGGACTTTCAGCCCCAGCATTTT.

The gene calls are TRBV28 and TRBJ1-1, with D tentatively TRBD1 (5 bases). In germline, CDR1 is MDHEN, CDR2 SYDVKM. V lost 0 bases and J lost 10, with 9 bases in between. This CDR3 has 12 residues. The CDR3, as DNA: TGTGCCAGCAGTTTATGGCAGGGATCAGCTTTCTTT. Translation gives CASSLWQGSAFF.

This chain connects TRBV6-5 to TRBJ1-1; perhaps TRBD1 as D (5 bases). The CDR3 spans 13 residues. Looked up from germline, CDR1 is MNHEY and CDR2 is SVGAGI. Trimming took 2 bases from V and 1 from J, leaving 5 bases between them. CDR3 residues: CASSYDRNTEAFF. The CDR3 DNA reads as TGTGCCAGCAGTTACGACAGGAACACTGAAGCTTTCTTT.

This chain joins TRBV5-1 and TRBJ2-7, with unresolved D. Trimming pared 3 bases from V and 2 bases from J, leaving 12 bases between. CDR1 SGHRS and CDR2 YFSETQ come from the germline V gene. This CDR3 is 14 amino acids long. Written as DNA, the CDR3 is TGCGCCAGCAGCTCCCTTGGGCTAACCTACGAGCAGTACTTC. Its protein is CASSSLGLTYEQYF. The entire variable domain, with the rest obtained from reference TRBV5-1 and TRBJ2-7, is as follows: KAGVTQTPRYLIKTRGQQVTLSCSPISGHRSVSWYQQTPGQGLQFLFEYFSETQRNKGNFPGRFSGRQFSNSRSEMNVSTLELGDSALYLCASSSLGLTYEQYFGPGTRLTVT.

This clone has a single count. The CDR3 protein is CASSLEEGNGWRNYGYTF. CDR3 DNA sequence: TGCGCCAGCAGCTTGGAGGAGGGAAACGGGTGGCGGAACTATGGCTACACCTTC. The V call is TRBV5-1, the J call TRBJ1-2, with D unresolved. CDR1 is SGHRS and CDR2 is YFSETQ in the germline V gene. The V end was cut by 0 bases, the J end by 2 bases, with 20 bases between. This CDR3 spans 18 amino acids.

The genes are TRBV11-2 and TRBJ1-2; no clear D. The V end was cut by 3 bases, the J end by 7 bases, with 12 bases between. There are 13 residues in the CDR3. Per the germline V gene, CDR1 is SGHAT and CDR2 is FQNNGV. In DNA form, the CDR3 reads TGTGCCAGCAGCTTTTCTTCGCCGGGTGGCTACACCTTC. Translating gives CASSFSSPGGYTF.